This T cell receptor beta chain was profiled in a study of blood T cell repertoires in COVID-19 (TCRdb year 2020). Notes on the research overall: The collaborator samples originated in the United States, Italy and Spain and spanned the acute and convalescent phases of COVID-19. Subjects who had been exposed to COVID-19, were actively infected with it, or had recovered from it provided the deeply sampled blood TCRbeta repertoires that made up the dataset. The repertoires were released in a freely available public database intended as a resource for research on the immune response to SARS-CoV-2. The material from the prospective study consisted of cDNA or gDNA derived from T cells, B-cell-depleted T cells, or PBMCs. A de-identified subject ID, COVID-19 status, age in years and sex were almost always included in the sample metadata. The samples were drawn from two sources: the first 160 participants of the ongoing ImmuneRACE study, and fewer than 1,500 subjects contributed by 6 global collaborators. Where available, HLA class I and class II types were taken from metadata supplied by the sample provider and were not determined by assay-based typing. General study outcomes and caveats: The quantity of clinical and demographic metadata differed by source and by participant and was supplied without curation.

At one collaborating source in Seattle, patients were enrolled during active infection and were followed longitudinally through the course of disease. Each collaborating institution followed its own protocols to collect whole blood in K2EDTA tubes. For TCRbeta analysis, collaborator samples were shipped as frozen whole blood, as isolated PBMCs, or as DNA extracted from either sample type. The immunoSEQ Assay, a bias-controlled multiplex PCR, was used to amplify TCRbeta CDR3 regions from genomic DNA. The authors processed their data as follows. Nucleated cell counts per sample were estimated from amplification of reference gene primers within the assay. To quantify the absolute abundance of each unique TCRbeta CDR3 rearrangement, sequence reads were collapsed and filtered. Productive Simpson clonality was computed per sample as the square root of Simpson's diversity index over productive rearrangements. Here the immuneACCESS table is served through TCRdb, limited to in-frame sequences with V and J called. Missing clones are a known gap in these copies; in checked studies unresolved V genes cover under half, and the rest lacks a known reason. V and J calls plus clone size are reproduced from that table; the DNA served to infer D and trimming. The sample contains 200,000 to 250,000 clones, almost 85% of them found a single time. The ten most abundant clones make up around 2.5% of the sample.

According to the germline V gene (reference sequence), CDR1 reads LGHDT and CDR2 reads YNNKEL. V lost 6 bases and J lost 4 bases; the stretch between them is 9 bases long. Its CDR3 holds 12 amino acids, cysteine through phenylalanine. The DNA shown is the 36-base CDR3, in frame from base 1. Remarks on this clone: Its antigen is not yet known. Base qualities are missing; no much larger clone stands one base away.

The sequenced sample was peripheral blood. This chain is built from TRBV3-1 (or the pseudogene TRBV3-2) and TRBJ1-1, with TRBD1 perhaps the D gene, on 6 matching bases. This receptor was identified in a woman in her 70s with COVID-19, enrolled during active disease. The DNA sequence is given as TGTGCCAGCAGTCCAGGGGTCACTGAAGCTTTCTTT. This gives the protein CASSPGVTEAFF.